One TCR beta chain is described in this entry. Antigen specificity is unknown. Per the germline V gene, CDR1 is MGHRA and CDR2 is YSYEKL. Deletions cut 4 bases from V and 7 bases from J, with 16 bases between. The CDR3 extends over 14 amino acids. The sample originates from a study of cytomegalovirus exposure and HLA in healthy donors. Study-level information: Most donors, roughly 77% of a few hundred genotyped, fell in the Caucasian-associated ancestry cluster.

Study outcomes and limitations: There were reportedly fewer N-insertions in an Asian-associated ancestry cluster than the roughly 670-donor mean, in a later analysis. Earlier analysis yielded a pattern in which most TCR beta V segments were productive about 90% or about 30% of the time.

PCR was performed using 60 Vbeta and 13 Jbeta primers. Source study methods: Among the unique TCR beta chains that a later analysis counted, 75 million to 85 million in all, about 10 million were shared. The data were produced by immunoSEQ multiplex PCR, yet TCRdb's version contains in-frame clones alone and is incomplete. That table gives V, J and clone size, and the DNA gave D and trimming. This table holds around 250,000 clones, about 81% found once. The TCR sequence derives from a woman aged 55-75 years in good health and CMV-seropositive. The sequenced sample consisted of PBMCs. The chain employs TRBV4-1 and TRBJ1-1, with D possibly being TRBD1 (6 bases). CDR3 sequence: CASSPTLQGNEAFF. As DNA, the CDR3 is TGCGCCAGCAGCCCGACACTCCAGGGGAATGAAGCTTTCTTT.